This is a list of T cell receptor beta chains from one sample in a study of T cells in Graves' hyperthyroidism and ophthalmopathy. TCRdb fed the multiplex PCR reads into MiXCR, producing one record per CDR3 protein. This sample carries some 600,000 distinct CDR3 sequences, just over 45% of them seen once, and the ten largest clones take roughly 8.2%. Sequenced: peripheral blood or thyroid tissue (not recorded which). The receptors stem from a woman in her late teens or twenties with Graves' hyperthyroidism. The CDR3 runs from the conserved cysteine through the conserved F or W. A D gene is named only where the DNA matches it firmly. The size entry is marked missing in some rows and otherwise reads once, few, many or a size class.

>TRBJ2-5|TRBV19|.|.
CASSTTGGKGTQYF
TGTGCCAGTAGCACTACAGGCGGGAAGGGGACCCAGTACTTC
>TRBJ1-2|TRBV25-1|.|.
CASSVVGQLPFHGYTF
TGTGCCAGCAGCGTTGTAGGACAGCTCCCGTTCCATGGCTACACCTTC
>TRBJ1-1|TRBV2|many|TRBD1
CASYRGAEAFF
TGTGCCTCCTACAGGGGTGCTGAAGCTTTCTTT
>TRBJ1-1|TRBV29-1|few|.
CSKTVMNTEAFF
TGCAGCAAGACAGTCATGAACACTGAAGCTTTCTTT
>TRBJ1-5|TRBV19|few|TRBD1
CASSSPGQLSNQPQHF
TGTGCCAGTAGTTCACCGGGACAGCTTAGCAATCAGCCCCAGCATTTT
>TRBJ1-2|TRBV2|many|.
CASETGQVGYTF
TGTGCCAGCGAAACGGGGCAGGTCGGCTACACCTTC
>TRBJ2-7|TRBV29-1|.|.
CSLDTGHNLKEQYF
TGCAGCTTGGACACGGGACACAATCTTAAGGAGCAGTACTTC
>TRBJ1-1|TRBV19|once|.
CASSRDYGYTEAFF
TGTGCCAGTAGTCGGGACTATGGCTACACTGAAGCTTTCTTT
>TRBJ1-1|TRBV7-9|.|TRBD1
CASSSPVQGNSGEAFF
TGTGCCAGCAGCTCTCCGGTACAGGGGAATTCAGGTGAAGCTTTCTTT
>TRBJ1-3|TRBV7-2|few|.
CASSLASTVSGNTIYF
TGTGCCAGCAGCTTAGCCTCGACAGTGAGCGGAAACACCATATATTTT
>TRBJ2-5|TRBV25-1|.|.
CASSEWFQETQYF
TGTGCCAGCAGTGAATGGTTCCAAGAGACCCAGTACTTC
>TRBJ1-2|TRBV7-9|.|.
CASSQDSAGEWGARSYTF
TGTGCCAGCAGCCAAGATTCGGCAGGGGAATGGGGGGCTCGTAGCTACACCTTC
>TRBJ2-2|TRBV5-1|.|TRBD1
CASSLARDSFTGELFF
TGCGCCAGCAGCCTGGCCCGGGACAGCTTCACCGGGGAGCTGTTTTTT
>TRBJ1-5|TRBV2|.|TRBD1
CASVGTANNQPQHF
TGTGCCAGCGTGGGGACAGCTAACAATCAGCCCCAGCATTTT
>TRBJ1-4|TRBV7-8|.|.
CASSGPDTNEKLFF
TGTGCCAGCAGCGGCCCTGATACGAATGAAAAACTGTTTTTT
>TRBJ1-5|TRBV20-1|many|TRBD1
CSARRDRWDQPQHF
TGCAGTGCTAGACGGGACAGGTGGGATCAGCCCCAGCATTTT